A single sample is the source of the 23 T cell receptor beta chains below, sequenced in a study of OX40 agonist ivuxolimab in advanced cancers. The protocol was immunoSEQ multiplex PCR, while the TCRdb copy is restricted to in-frame clones and leaves out a portion. This table has tens of thousands of clones, 85% to 95% appearing once. The specimen was CD4+ or CD8+ T cells sorted from blood, collected in a trial of the OX40 agonist ivuxolimab. These receptors were obtained from an adult with an advanced solid tumor such as melanoma, head and neck, liver or kidney cancer.

The rearrangement links TRBV7-9 to TRBJ2-1; 7 bases are shared with TRBD2. Per the germline V gene, CDR1 is SEHNR and CDR2 is FQNEAQ (reference sequence). J lost 0 bases, V lost 5 bases, and 16 bases had no gene match. This CDR3 spans 19 amino acids. The chain's CDR3 is CASSTTPGLRPLSYNEQFF. CDR3 DNA: TGTGCCAGCAGCACGACTCCGGGACTACGACCCCTCTCCTACAATGAGCAGTTCTTC.

The gene calls are TRBV5-4 and TRBJ2-5; D is uncertain. The V end was cut by 2 bases, the J end by 4 bases, with 3 bases between. CDR3 size: 11 residues. Germline V gene data show CDR1 as SGHNT and CDR2 as YYREEE (reference sequence). The CDR3 sequence: CASSFGETQYF. The CDR3 DNA sequence: TGTGCCAGCAGCTTTGGAGAGACCCAGTACTTC.

The chain combines TRBV2 with TRBJ2-7; TRBD2 agrees at 10 bases. The CDR3 loop spans 14 amino acids. Trimming removed 4 bases from V and 3 bases from J; junction bases left unmatched: 3. The germline CDR1 and CDR2 sequences are SNHLY and FYNNEI. CDR3 nucleotides: TGTGCCAGCAGTGGCCCTAGCGGGAGCTACGAGCAGTACTTC. Encoded protein: CASSGPSGSYEQYF.

The chain recombines TRBV5-4 with TRBJ2-3; D uncertain. Germline CDR1 and CDR2: SGHNT and YYREEE (reference sequence). The CDR3 has 15 residues. Trimming removed 0 bases from V and 4 bases from J, with 12 bases in between. CDR3 residues: CASSLDFSGADTQYF. The CDR3 region has the DNA TGTGCCAGCAGCTTGGATTTCAGTGGTGCAGATACGCAGTATTTT.

The V call is TRBV7-9, the J call TRBJ2-1; 11 bases line up with TRBD2. The CDR3 loop spans 16 amino acids. Germline lookup yields CDR1 SEHNR and CDR2 FQNEAQ (reference sequence). V lost 5 bases, J lost 7 bases, and 10 bases stayed unmatched. The CDR3 region is CASSPGGLAGRNEQFF. The CDR3 DNA reads TGTGCCAGCAGCCCCGGAGGACTAGCGGGCCGAAATGAGCAGTTCTTC.

The chain uses TRBV4-2 and TRBJ2-3; the match to TRBD2 covers 7 bases. Per germline, CDR1 LGHNA and CDR2 YNFKEQ. The V gene end was trimmed by 1 base and the J gene end by 2 bases; junction bases not matched to a gene: 6. This CDR3 is 16 amino acids long. As DNA, the CDR3 is TGTGCCAGCAGCCAAGGAGGGGCGGGGGTCACAGATACGCAGTATTTT. This sequence encodes CASSQGGAGVTDTQYF.

This chain connects TRBV27 to TRBJ2-5; no clear D. The CDR3 is made up of 11 amino acids. The ends were cut back, 6 bases at V and 5 bases at J, with 7 bases in the middle. Germline V lookup: CDR1 MNHEY, CDR2 SMNVEV (reference sequence). The CDR3 loop reads CASREEETQYF. Written as DNA, the CDR3 is TGTGCCAGCAGAGAGGAGGAGACCCAGTACTTC.

The chain links TRBV13 to TRBJ2-7, with 9 bases matching TRBD2. CDR1 PRHDT and CDR2 FYEKMQ come from the germline V gene (reference sequence). The CDR3 runs to 14 residues. V lost 1 base and J lost 6; bases outside the gene matches: 4. CDR3 region: CASSLVAGAAEQYF. The CDR3 bases are TGTGCCAGCAGCTTAGTAGCGGGAGCGGCCGAGCAGTACTTC.

The gene calls are TRBV27 and TRBJ2-1, with 7 positions matching TRBD1. V was pared by 5 bases and J by 4 bases, with 11 bases of the junction left unmatched. This CDR3 is 16 amino acids long. Per the germline V gene, CDR1 is MNHEY and CDR2 is SMNVEV (reference sequence). CDR3 coding DNA: TGTGCCAGCAGTCAGCAGGGGGACGTTGGGTACAATGAGCAGTTCTTC. Its translation is CASSQQGDVGYNEQFF.

With respect to this clone: Other DNA sequences in the sample encode the same CDR3. The rearrangement joins TRBV7-9 to TRBJ2-7; D is undetermined. Germline CDR1 is SEHNR and CDR2 is FQNEAQ (reference sequence). Trimming stripped 3 bases from V and 2 bases from J, with 5 bases between. The length of the CDR3 is 12 residues. This CDR3 is CASSLGTYEQYF. The CDR3, as DNA: TGTGCCAGCAGCTTGGGTACCTACGAGCAGTACTTC. The full variable domain, completed using reference TRBV7-9 and TRBJ2-7, is DTGVSQNPRHKITKRGQNVTFRCDPISEHNRLYWYRQTLGQGPEFLTYFQNEAQLEKSRLLSDRFSAERPKGSFSTLEIQRTEQGDSAMYLCASSLGTYEQYFGPGTRLTVT.

This rearrangement joins TRBV5-1 to TRBJ2-2, with D unresolved. V was clipped by 0 bases and J by 1 base, with 10 bases between them. The CDR3 has 16 residues. Germline CDR1 SGHRS, CDR2 YFSETQ. The CDR3 is CASSLGLYKNTGELFF. DNA for the CDR3: TGCGCCAGCAGCTTGGGTCTGTACAAGAACACCGGGGAGCTGTTTTTT.

V and J are TRBV7-9 and TRBJ2-1, with D possibly called TRBD1 or TRBD2 (6 bases each). The V and J ends lost 4 bases and 4 bases respectively, with 17 bases between them. CDR1 and CDR2 from the germline V gene are SEHNR and FQNEAQ (reference sequence). The CDR3 is 16 residues long. DNA for the CDR3: TGTGCCAGCAGCTCGATCGGTGGGGGGCGATACAATGAGCAGTTCTTC. As protein: CASSSIGGGRYNEQFF.

This chain links TRBV4-3 with TRBJ2-3; 7 bases fit TRBD2. V gave up 1 base and J gave up 10 bases; unmatched junction bases: 11. Germline lookup yields CDR1 LGHNA and CDR2 YSLEER. The CDR3 runs to 15 residues. The chain's CDR3 is CASSQGGRLADPQYF. CDR3 in DNA: TGCGCCAGCAGCCAAGGGGGGAGACTAGCTGATCCGCAGTATTTT.

V is TRBV5-8 and J is TRBJ2-7; D unclear. Trimming pared 7 bases from V and 6 bases from J, leaving 14 bases between. The germline CDR1 and CDR2 sequences are SGHTS and YDEGEE. The CDR3 covers 12 residues. This chain's CDR3 is CASGKLPIEQYF. The CDR3 nucleotides are TGTGCCAGCGGCAAACTTCCTATCGAGCAGTACTTC.

The chain carries TRBV5-1 and TRBJ1-1, with 9 positions matching TRBD1. Trimming at V came to 0 bases and at J to 4 bases, leaving 1 base not matched to a gene. The germline V gene encodes CDR1 SGHRS and CDR2 YFSETQ. There are 14 residues in the CDR3. In DNA form, the CDR3 reads TGCGCCAGCAGCTTGGGGGACAGGGCCACTGAAGCTTTCTTT. Protein: CASSLGDRATEAFF.

The chain couples TRBV28 to TRBJ2-5; TRBD1 is a possible D gene (7 bases). The CDR3 consists of 16 residues. CDR1 is MDHEN and CDR2 is SYDVKM in the germline V gene. Trimming removed 5 bases from V and 3 bases from J, with 19 bases in between. In DNA form, the CDR3 reads TGTGCCAGCAGTCTATTCGAGGCAGGGGGGAAAGAGACCCAGTACTTC. It translates to CASSLFEAGGKETQYF.

The V and J genes are TRBV19 and TRBJ2-1; no reliable D call. This CDR3 is built from 14 residues. CDR1 is LNHDA, CDR2 SQIVND, per germline (reference sequence). V lost 5 bases and J lost 3, with 11 bases in between. The CDR3 loop reads CASSVGIDYNEQFF. The DNA for the CDR3 is TGTGCCAGTAGTGTAGGGATAGACTACAATGAGCAGTTCTTC.

CDR3 sequence (DNA): TGTGCCAGCAGTGAGGGGAGACCGGTCTACGAGCAGTACTTC. It is translated as CASSEGRPVYEQYF. The V gene is TRBV6-1, the J gene TRBJ2-7; D might be TRBD2 (5 bases). Trimming left V 3 bases short and J 3 bases short, with 12 bases between. The CDR3 is 14 residues long. Germline V gene lookup returns CDR1 MNHNS and CDR2 SASEGT.

J is TRBJ2-5 and V is TRBV6-5, with D unresolved. The CDR3 totals 12 residues. Deletions cut 0 bases from V and 5 bases from J, with 4 bases between. Germline CDR1 is MNHEY and CDR2 is SVGAGI. The CDR3 sequence: CASSYSGETQYF. The CDR3 DNA reads TGTGCCAGCAGTTACTCGGGCGAGACCCAGTACTTC.

The chain uses TRBV13 and TRBJ2-6; D is uncertain. Germline CDR1 PRHDT, CDR2 FYEKMQ (reference sequence). The CDR3 runs to 18 residues. Trimming shortened V by 8 bases and J by 0 bases, and 20 bases separated the two germline ends. CDR3: CASEPFGQASSGANVLTF. The CDR3 DNA reads TGTGCCAGCGAACCTTTTGGCCAGGCTAGCTCTGGGGCCAACGTCCTGACTTTC.

V and J are TRBV6-1 and TRBJ2-7; 8 positions match TRBD1. From germline, CDR1 is MNHNS and CDR2 SASEGT. The CDR3 loop spans 11 amino acids. With 8 bases clipped from V and 6 bases from J, the junction kept 3 bases outside the gene matches. CDR3 DNA: TGTGCCAGCGGAGGACAGGGCGAGCAGTACTTC. Protein: CASGGQGEQYF.

Regarding this clone: The junction and the germline gene differ at one end; a read error may be behind it. The CDR3 DNA reads as TGTGCTAGCAGCTCCGACAGGCAAGATACGCAGTATTTT. Residues: CASSSDRQDTQYF. The rearrangement joins TRBV7-7 to TRBJ2-3; possible D gene TRBD1, 6 bases. CDR3 length equals 13 residues. Germline V gene lookup returns CDR1 SSHAT and CDR2 FNYEAQ (reference sequence). Full variable domain (missing parts from reference TRBV7-7 and TRBJ2-3): GAGVSQSPRYKVTKRGQDVTLRCDPISSHATLYWYQQALGQGPEFLTYFNYEAQPDKSGLPSDRFSAERPEGSISTLTIQRTEQRDSAMYRCASSSDRQDTQYFGPGTRLTVL.

This clone has more than one count but fewer than ten. This chain's CDR3 is CASSEDSFTDTQYF. The CDR3, as DNA: TGTGCCAGCAGTGAAGACAGCTTCACAGATACGCAGTATTTT. This chain connects TRBV2 to TRBJ2-3; D is unresolved. Germline V CDR1 and CDR2: SNHLY, FYNNEI. The CDR3 totals 14 residues. V lost 1 base and J lost 2, with 7 bases in between.